This T cell receptor beta chain was observed in a study of PD-L1 blockade in urothelial cancer. Study-level background: The study started patients on atezolizumab around 2014, giving 1,200 mg intravenously every 3 weeks. Patients' histories included 0 to 3 prior chemotherapy regimens.

There are 14 residues in the CDR3. Germline V lookup: CDR1 MDHEN, CDR2 SYDVKM. V shed 5 bases and J shed 5 bases, with 12 bases lying between them. Sample time point: peripheral blood 6 weeks after treatment start. Disease in patients was locally advanced or metastatic urothelial carcinoma. Profiled with immunoSEQ multiplex PCR; TCRdb holds only in-frame clones, not every one. In the table there are around 110,000 clones, 80% to 90% of which are singletons. The source is a man in his sixties with urothelial cancer. The starting material was PBMCs, obtained around atezolizumab (anti-PD-L1) treatment. V is TRBV28 and J is TRBJ1-4, with D possibly TRBD1 on 6 matching bases. In DNA form, the CDR3 reads TGTGCCAGCAGTACGGACAGCAAAAATGAAAAACTGTTTTTT. As protein: CASSTDSKNEKLFF.